This T cell receptor beta chain was sequenced for a study of neurological immune-mediated disorders. TCRdb ran MiXCR on the 5' RACE reads and lists one entry per CDR3 protein. The table lists about 66,000 distinct CDR3 sequences, 3.5% to 5% of them singletons. The CDR3 sequence is 13 residues long. V lost 1 base and J lost 5, with 8 bases in between. Per the germline V gene, CDR1 is LGHDT and CDR2 is YNNKEL (reference sequence). This clonotype showed up many times. Sequenced sample: PBMCs. The source of this sequence is a man under 40 with multiple sclerosis. The J gene is TRBJ1-1, the V gene TRBV3-1; no firm D call. Here the CDR3 reads CASSQVWVTEAFF. The DNA for the CDR3 is TGTGCCAGCAGCCAAGTATGGGTAACTGAAGCTTTCTTT.